The T cell receptor beta chain under discussion was sequenced for a study of blood T cells in healthy people across ages. In its sample, this clonotype was seen a few times. What it recognizes is unknown. Study outcomes and limitations: The study could not conclusively compare naive and antigen-experienced cells, given its unsorted PBMCs.

The CDR3 extends over 13 amino acids. J lost 10 bases, V lost 0 bases, and 2 bases had no gene match. The germline V gene has CDR1 MNHEY and CDR2 SVGAGI. Using a J-beta primer mix together with a sample-barcoded 5' primer, a second PCR was run for about 6 to 11 cycles. Carrying 12 random nucleotides, a template-switch adaptor labeled each individual cDNA molecule. Each of the samples gave a minimum of 2.5 million paired-end reads that contained CDR3. TCRdb redid the calling of the 5' RACE reads with MiXCR, one entry per CDR3 protein. The repertoire includes approximately 1.5 million distinct CDR3 sequences, roughly 43% of them detected once, and about 4% sits in the top ten.

The V call is TRBV6-5, the J call TRBJ2-1; 8 bases fit TRBD1. The sequencing input was blood. The receptor comes from a woman under 30 in good health. Written as DNA, the CDR3 is TGTGCCAGCAGTTACTCGTCAGGGGGCGAGCAGTTCTTC. Translating gives CASSYSSGGEQFF.